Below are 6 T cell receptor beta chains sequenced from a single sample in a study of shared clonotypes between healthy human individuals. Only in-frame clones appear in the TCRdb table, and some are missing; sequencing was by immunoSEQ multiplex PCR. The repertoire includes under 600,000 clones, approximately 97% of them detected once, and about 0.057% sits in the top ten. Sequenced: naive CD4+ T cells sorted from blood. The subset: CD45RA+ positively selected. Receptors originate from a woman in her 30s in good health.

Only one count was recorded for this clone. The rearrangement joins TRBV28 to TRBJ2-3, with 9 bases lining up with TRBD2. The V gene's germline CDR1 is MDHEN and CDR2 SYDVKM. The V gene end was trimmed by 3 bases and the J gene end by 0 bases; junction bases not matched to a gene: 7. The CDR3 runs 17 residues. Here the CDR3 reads CASSLLGLASSTDTQYF. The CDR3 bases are TGTGCCAGCAGTTTGCTAGGACTAGCGTCTAGCACAGATACGCAGTATTTT.

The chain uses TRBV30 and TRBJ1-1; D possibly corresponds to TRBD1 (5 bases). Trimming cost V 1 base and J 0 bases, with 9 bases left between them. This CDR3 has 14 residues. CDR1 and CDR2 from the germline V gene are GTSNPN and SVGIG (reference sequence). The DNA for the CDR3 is TGTGCCTGGAGTGCAGGACAAATGAACACTGAAGCTTTCTTT. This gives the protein CAWSAGQMNTEAFF.

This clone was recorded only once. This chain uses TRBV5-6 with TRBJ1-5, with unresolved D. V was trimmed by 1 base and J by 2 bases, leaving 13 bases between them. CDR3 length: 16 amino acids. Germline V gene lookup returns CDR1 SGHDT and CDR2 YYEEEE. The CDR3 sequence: CASSLWFPGGNQPQHF. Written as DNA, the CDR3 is TGTGCCAGCAGCTTGTGGTTCCCCGGGGGCAATCAGCCCCAGCATTTT.

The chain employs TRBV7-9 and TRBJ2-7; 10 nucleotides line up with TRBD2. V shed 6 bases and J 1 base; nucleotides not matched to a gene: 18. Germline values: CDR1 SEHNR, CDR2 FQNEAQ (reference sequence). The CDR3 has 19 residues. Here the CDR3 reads CASSSLGGRSGRGSYEQYF. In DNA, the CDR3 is TGTGCCAGCAGTTCACTAGGTGGGCGGAGCGGGAGGGGATCCTACGAGCAGTACTTC.

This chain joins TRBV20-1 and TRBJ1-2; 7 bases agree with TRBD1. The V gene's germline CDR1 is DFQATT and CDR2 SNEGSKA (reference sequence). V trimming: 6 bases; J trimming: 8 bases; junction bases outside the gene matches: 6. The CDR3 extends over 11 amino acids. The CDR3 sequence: CSAQGEKGYTF. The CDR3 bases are TGCAGTGCCCAGGGGGAGAAAGGCTACACCTTC.

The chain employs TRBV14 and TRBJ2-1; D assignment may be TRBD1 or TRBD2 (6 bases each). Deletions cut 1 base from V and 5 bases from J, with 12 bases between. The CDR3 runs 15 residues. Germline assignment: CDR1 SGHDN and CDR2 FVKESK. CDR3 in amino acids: CASSQGPGANNEQFF. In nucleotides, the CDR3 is TGTGCCAGCAGCCAAGGGCCGGGGGCCAACAATGAGCAGTTCTTC.